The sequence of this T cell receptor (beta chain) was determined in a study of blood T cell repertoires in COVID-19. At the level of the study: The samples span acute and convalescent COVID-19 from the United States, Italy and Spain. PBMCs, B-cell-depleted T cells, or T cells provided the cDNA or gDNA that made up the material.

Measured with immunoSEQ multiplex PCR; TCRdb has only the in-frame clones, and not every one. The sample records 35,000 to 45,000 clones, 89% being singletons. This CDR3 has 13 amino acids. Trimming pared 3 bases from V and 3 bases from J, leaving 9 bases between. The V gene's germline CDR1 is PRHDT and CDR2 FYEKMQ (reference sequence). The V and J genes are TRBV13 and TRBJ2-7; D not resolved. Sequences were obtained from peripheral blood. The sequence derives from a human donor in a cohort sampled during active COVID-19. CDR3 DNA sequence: TGTGCCAGCAGCTTTTCCCTAGACTACGAGCAGTACTTC. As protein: CASSFSLDYEQYF. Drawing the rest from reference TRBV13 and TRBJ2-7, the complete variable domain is AAGVIQSPRHLIKEKRETATLKCYPIPRHDTVYWYQQGPGQDPQFLISFYEKMQSDKGSIPDRFSAQQFSDYHSELNMSSLELGDSALYFCASSFSLDYEQYFGPGTRLTVT.